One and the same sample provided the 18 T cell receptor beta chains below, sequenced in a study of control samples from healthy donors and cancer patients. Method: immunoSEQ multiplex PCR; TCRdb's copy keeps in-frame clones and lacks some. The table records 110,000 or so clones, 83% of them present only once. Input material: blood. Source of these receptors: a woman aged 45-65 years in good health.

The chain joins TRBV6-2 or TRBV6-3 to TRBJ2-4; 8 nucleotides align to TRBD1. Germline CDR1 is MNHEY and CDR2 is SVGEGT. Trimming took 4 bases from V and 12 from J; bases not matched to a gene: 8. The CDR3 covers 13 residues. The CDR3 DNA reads TGTGCCAGCAGTTCAGTACAGGGGGGACGTCAGTACTTC. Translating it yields CASSSVQGGRQYF.

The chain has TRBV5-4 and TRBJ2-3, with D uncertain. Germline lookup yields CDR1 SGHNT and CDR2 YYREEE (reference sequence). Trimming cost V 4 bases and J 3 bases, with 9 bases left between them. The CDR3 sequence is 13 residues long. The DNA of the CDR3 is TGTGCCAGCAGCCTTGACCCTACAGATACGCAGTATTTT. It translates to CASSLDPTDTQYF.

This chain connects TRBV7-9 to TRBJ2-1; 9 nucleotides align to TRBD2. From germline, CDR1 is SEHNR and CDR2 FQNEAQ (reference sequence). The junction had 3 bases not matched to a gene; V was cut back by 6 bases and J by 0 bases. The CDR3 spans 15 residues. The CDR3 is CASSRSGSSYNEQFF. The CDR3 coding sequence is TGTGCCAGCAGTCGTAGCGGGAGCTCCTACAATGAGCAGTTCTTC. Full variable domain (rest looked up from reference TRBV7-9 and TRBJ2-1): DTGVSQNPRHKITKRGQNVTFRCDPISEHNRLYWYRQTLGQGPEFLTYFQNEAQLEKSRLLSDRFSAERPKGSFSTLEIQRTEQGDSAMYLCASSRSGSSYNEQFFGPGTRLTVL.

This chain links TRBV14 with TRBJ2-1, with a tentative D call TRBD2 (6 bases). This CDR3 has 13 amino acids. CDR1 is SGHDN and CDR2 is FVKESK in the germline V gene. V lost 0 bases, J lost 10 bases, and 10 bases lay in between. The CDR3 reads CASSQDLGGEQFF. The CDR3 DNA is TGTGCCAGCAGCCAAGATCTCGGGGGAGAGCAGTTCTTC.

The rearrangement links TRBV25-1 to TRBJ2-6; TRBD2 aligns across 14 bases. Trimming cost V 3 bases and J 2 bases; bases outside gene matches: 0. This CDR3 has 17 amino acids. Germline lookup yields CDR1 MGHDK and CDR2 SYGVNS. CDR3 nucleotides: TGTGCCAGCAGTGAGACTAGCGGGAGGGCTGGGGCCAACGTCCTGACTTTC. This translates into CASSETSGRAGANVLTF.

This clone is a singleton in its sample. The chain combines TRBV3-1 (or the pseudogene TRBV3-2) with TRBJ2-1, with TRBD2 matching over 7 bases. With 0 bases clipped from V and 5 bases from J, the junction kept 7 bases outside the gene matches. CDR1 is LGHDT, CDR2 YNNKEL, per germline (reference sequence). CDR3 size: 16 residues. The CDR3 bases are TGTGCCAGCAGCCAAGATTGGGGGGGGGTCAACAATGAGCAGTTCTTC. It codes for CASSQDWGGVNNEQFF.

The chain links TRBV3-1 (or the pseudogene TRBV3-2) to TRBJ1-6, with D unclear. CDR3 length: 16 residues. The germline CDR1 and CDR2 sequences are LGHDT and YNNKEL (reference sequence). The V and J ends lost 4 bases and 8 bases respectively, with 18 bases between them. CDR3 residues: CASSLTADPKDSPLHF. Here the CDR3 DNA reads TGTGCCAGCAGCCTTACGGCCGACCCTAAGGATTCACCCCTCCACTTT.

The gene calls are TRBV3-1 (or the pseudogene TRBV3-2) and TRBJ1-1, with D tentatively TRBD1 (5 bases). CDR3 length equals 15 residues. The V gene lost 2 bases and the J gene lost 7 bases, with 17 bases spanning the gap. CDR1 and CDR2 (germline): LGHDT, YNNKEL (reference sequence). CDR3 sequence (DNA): TGTGCCAGCAGCCAAAACCCCGGGCCCAGGGATGAAGCTTTCTTT. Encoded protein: CASSQNPGPRDEAFF.

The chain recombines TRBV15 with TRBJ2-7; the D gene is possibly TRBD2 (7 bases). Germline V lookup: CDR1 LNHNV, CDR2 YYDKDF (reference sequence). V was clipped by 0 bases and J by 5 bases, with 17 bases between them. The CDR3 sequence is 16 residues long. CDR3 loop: CATSRDRGADKNEQYF. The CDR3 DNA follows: TGTGCCACCAGCAGAGATCGGGGGGCAGACAAAAACGAGCAGTACTTC.

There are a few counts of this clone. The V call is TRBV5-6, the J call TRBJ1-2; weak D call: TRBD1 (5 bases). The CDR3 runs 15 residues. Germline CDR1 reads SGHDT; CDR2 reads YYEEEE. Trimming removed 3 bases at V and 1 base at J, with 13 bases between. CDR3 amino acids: CASSSDLTDNYGYTF. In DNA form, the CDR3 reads TGTGCCAGCAGCTCCGATCTGACAGATAACTATGGCTACACCTTC.

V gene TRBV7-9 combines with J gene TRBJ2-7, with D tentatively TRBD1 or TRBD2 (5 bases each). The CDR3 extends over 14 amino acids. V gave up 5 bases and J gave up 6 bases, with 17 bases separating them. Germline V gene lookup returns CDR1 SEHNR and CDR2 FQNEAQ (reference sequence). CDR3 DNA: TGTGCCAGCAGCCCGACCGGGACGACCCCCGAGCAGTACTTC. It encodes CASSPTGTTPEQYF.

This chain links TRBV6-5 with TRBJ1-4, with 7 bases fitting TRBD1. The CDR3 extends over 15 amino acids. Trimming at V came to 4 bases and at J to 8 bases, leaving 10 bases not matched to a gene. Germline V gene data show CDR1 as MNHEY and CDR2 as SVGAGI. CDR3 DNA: TGTGCCAGCAGTTCTAATACAGGGGTTGGAGAAAAACTGTTTTTT. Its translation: CASSSNTGVGEKLFF.

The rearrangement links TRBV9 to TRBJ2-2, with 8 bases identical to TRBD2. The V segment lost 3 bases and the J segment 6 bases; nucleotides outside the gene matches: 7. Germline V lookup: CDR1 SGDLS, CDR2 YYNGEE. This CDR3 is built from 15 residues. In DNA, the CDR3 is TGTGCCAGCAGCGCAGGGTCGCGGGGGGCCGGGGAGCTGTTTTTT. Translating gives CASSAGSRGAGELFF.

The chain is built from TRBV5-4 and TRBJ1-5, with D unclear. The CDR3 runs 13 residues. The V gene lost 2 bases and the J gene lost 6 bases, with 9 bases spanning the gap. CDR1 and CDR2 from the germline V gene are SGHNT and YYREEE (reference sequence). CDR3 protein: CASSLGPSQPQHF. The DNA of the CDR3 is TGTGCCAGCAGCTTAGGACCTAGTCAGCCCCAGCATTTT.

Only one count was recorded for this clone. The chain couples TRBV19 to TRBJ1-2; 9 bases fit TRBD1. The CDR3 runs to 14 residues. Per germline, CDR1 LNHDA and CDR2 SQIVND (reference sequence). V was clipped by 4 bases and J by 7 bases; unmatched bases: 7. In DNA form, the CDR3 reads TGTGCCAGTAGTACCGGACAGGGGATGGGTGGCTACACCTTC. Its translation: CASSTGQGMGGYTF.

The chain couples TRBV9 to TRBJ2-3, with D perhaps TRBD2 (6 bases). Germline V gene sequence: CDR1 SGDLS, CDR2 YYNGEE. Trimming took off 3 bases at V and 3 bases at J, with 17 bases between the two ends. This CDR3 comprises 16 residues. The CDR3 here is CASSAAGSRPTDTQYF. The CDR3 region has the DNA TGTGCCAGCAGCGCGGCGGGATCCCGCCCTACAGATACGCAGTATTTT. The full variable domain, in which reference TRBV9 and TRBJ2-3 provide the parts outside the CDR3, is DSGVTQTPKHLITATGQRVTLRCSPRSGDLSVYWYQQSLDQGLQFLIQYYNGEERAKGNILERFSAQQFPDLHSELNLSSLELGDSALYFCASSAAGSRPTDTQYFGPGTRLTVL.

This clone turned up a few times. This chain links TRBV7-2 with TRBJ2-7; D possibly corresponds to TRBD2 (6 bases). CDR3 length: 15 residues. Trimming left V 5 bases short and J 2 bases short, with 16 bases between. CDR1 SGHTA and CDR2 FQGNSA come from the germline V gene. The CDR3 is CASSLRLDPPYEQYF. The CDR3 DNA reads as TGTGCCAGCAGCCTCAGACTAGATCCCCCCTACGAGCAGTACTTC. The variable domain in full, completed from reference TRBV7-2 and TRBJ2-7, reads GAGVSQSPSNKVTEKGKDVELRCDPISGHTALYWYRQSLGQGLEFLIYFQGNSAPDKSGLPSDRFSAERTGGSVSTLTIQRTQQEDSAVYLCASSLRLDPPYEQYFGPGTRLTVT.

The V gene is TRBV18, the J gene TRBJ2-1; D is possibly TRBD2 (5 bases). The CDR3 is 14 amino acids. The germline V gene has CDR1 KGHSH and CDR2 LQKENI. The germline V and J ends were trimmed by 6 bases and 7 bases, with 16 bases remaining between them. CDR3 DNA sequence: TGTGCCAGCTCTCTCATCGCGGGCGGGAATGAGCAGTTCTTC. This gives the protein CASSLIAGGNEQFF.